This T cell receptor (beta chain) was obtained from a study of CD8+CD57+ T cells in acquired aplastic anemia. The CDR3 contains 15 residues. Per germline, CDR1 SNHLY and CDR2 FYNNEI. The V end lost 6 bases, the J end lost 4 bases, and 15 bases lay between the germline ends. Genomic DNA, serving as template, underwent TCR beta VDJ and CDR3 profiling. TCRdb processed the reads anew with MiXCR; each CDR3 protein has one entry. Of 200,000 to 250,000 distinct CDR3 sequences listed, around 32% are singletons. The chain couples TRBV2 to TRBJ1-4; no reliable D call. Specimen: sorted CD4+, CD8+, or CD8+CD57+ T cells (not recorded which) from PBMCs. This TCR derives from a human donor in good health, serving as a control. CDR3 bases: TGTGCCAGCAGCTATACCCGGGTTGTTAATGAAAAACTGTTTTTT. The encoded protein is CASSYTRVVNEKLFF.